The 26 T cell receptor beta chains listed next were all sequenced from one sample in a study of OX40 agonist ivuxolimab in advanced cancers. Sequencing was performed with immunoSEQ multiplex PCR; in TCRdb, only in-frame clones are kept and a portion is missing. The repertoire holds 55,000 to 70,000 clones, with around nine tenths as singletons. The specimen comprised CD4+ or CD8+ T cells sorted from blood, sampled in a trial of the OX40 agonist ivuxolimab. All receptors come from an adult with an advanced solid tumor such as melanoma, head and neck, liver or kidney cancer.

J is TRBJ2-7 and V is TRBV9, with unresolved D. The CDR3 consists of 15 residues. With 3 bases removed from V and 1 base from J, the gap between germline ends came to 14 bases. CDR1 SGDLS and CDR2 YYNGEE come from the germline V gene. CDR3 amino acids: CASSEAGSFSYEQYF. CDR3 coding DNA: TGTGCCAGCAGCGAGGCCGGGTCCTTTTCCTACGAGCAGTACTTC. The variable domain in full, completed from reference TRBV9 and TRBJ2-7, reads DSGVTQTPKHLITATGQRVTLRCSPRSGDLSVYWYQQSLDQGLQFLIQYYNGEERAKGNILERFSAQQFPDLHSELNLSSLELGDSALYFCASSEAGSFSYEQYFGPGTRLTVT.

V gene TRBV11-2 combines with J gene TRBJ2-7, with 7 positions matching TRBD1. V trimming: 3 bases; J trimming: 5 bases; junction bases outside the gene matches: 10. The germline V gene encodes CDR1 SGHAT and CDR2 FQNNGV. This CDR3 is 15 amino acids long. The CDR3 region is CASSLTTGRGDEQYF. DNA for the CDR3: TGTGCCAGCAGCTTGACGACAGGGAGAGGGGACGAGCAGTACTTC.

The chain employs TRBV4-1 and TRBJ2-7; D unresolved. This CDR3 has 14 residues. Per the germline V gene, CDR1 is MGHRA and CDR2 is YSYEKL. Trimming pared 6 bases from V and 6 bases from J, leaving 18 bases between. The CDR3, as DNA: TGCGCCAGCAGAGAAGCAGAAACTTACAGCGAGCAGTACTTC. Translation gives CASREAETYSEQYF.

CDR3 in amino acids: CASSSLSESIAQYF. The CDR3 coding sequence is TGTGCCAGCAGCTCGCTCTCTGAATCTATTGCGCAGTATTTT. V and J are TRBV7-9 and TRBJ2-3; D is unresolved. The ends were cut back, 4 bases at V and 10 bases at J, with 18 bases in the middle. The germline V gene has CDR1 SEHNR and CDR2 FQNEAQ (reference sequence). This CDR3 spans 14 amino acids.

This clone was observed a single time. The V gene is TRBV9, the J gene TRBJ2-1; no definite D call. Germline CDR1 SGDLS, CDR2 YYNGEE. V lost 7 bases and J 0 bases, leaving 14 bases between the germline ends. This CDR3 spans 15 amino acids. The CDR3 region has the DNA TGTGCCAGCGCCGCCGGGTCAAGCTCCTACAATGAGCAGTTCTTC. Translating it yields CASAAGSSSYNEQFF.

CDR3 DNA sequence: TGTGCCAGCAGTCCCTCGGGGGGTCGGGAGACCCAGTACTTC. It is translated as CASSPSGGRETQYF. The genes are TRBV6-5 and TRBJ2-5; the match to TRBD2 covers 7 bases. The J segment lost 5 bases and the V segment lost 5 bases, leaving 8 bases of the junction unmatched. CDR1 and CDR2 (germline): MNHEY, SVGAGI. There are 14 residues in the CDR3.

The gene calls are TRBV10-3 and TRBJ1-3; a weak D match, TRBD1 (5 bases). CDR1 and CDR2 from the germline V gene are ENHRY and SYGVKD. The CDR3 contains 15 residues. V shed 3 bases and J shed 4 bases, with 13 bases lying between them. The DNA of the CDR3 is TGTGCCATCAGTGAAAGGGACGCGTCCGGAAACACCATATATTTT. This gives the protein CAISERDASGNTIYF.

V usage is TRBV29-1 and J usage is TRBJ2-7; 7 positions agree with TRBD1. The V gene end was trimmed by 5 bases and the J gene end by 3 bases; junction bases not matched to a gene: 10. The CDR3 covers 14 residues. CDR1 and CDR2 (germline): SQVTM, ANQGSEA. The CDR3 here is CSVYRQGRGYEQYF. The CDR3 DNA reads TGCAGCGTTTACAGACAGGGACGTGGCTACGAGCAGTACTTC.

The chain has TRBV10-2 and TRBJ1-2; the D is unclear. With 6 bases removed from V and 8 bases from J, the gap between germline ends came to 13 bases. Germline V lookup: CDR1 WSHSY, CDR2 SAAADI. The CDR3 extends over 12 amino acids. The CDR3, as DNA: TGCGCCAGCAGGGAACGGACGGCGGGCTACACCTTC. It is translated as CASRERTAGYTF.

In this sample, this clone turned up a few times. V usage is TRBV7-6 and J usage is TRBJ1-6, with TRBD1 identical over 11 bases. J was trimmed by 6 bases and V by 2 bases; bases with no gene match: 3. The CDR3 spans 16 residues. In germline, CDR1 is SGHVS, CDR2 FNYEAQ. Here the CDR3 reads CASSLRGQGVNSPLHF. The CDR3 coding sequence is TGTGCCAGCAGCTTACGGGGACAGGGGGTTAATTCACCCCTCCACTTT.

The chain couples TRBV6-1 to TRBJ2-7; the match to TRBD2 covers 7 bases. With 10 bases clipped from V and 3 bases from J, the junction kept 9 bases outside the gene matches. Germline lookup yields CDR1 MNHNS and CDR2 SASEGT. The length of the CDR3 is 13 residues. The CDR3 region is CATSREVIYEQYF. CDR3 coding DNA: TGTGCCACCTCACGGGAGGTTATCTACGAGCAGTACTTC.

V gene TRBV27 combines with J gene TRBJ1-5; perhaps TRBD1 as D (5 bases). Germline-derived CDR1 and CDR2 are MNHEY and SMNVEV (reference sequence). V dropped 8 bases and J dropped 7 bases, with 6 bases sitting between them. This CDR3 is built from 10 residues. The CDR3 sequence is CASGGQPQHF. DNA for the CDR3: TGTGCCAGCGGGGGGCAGCCCCAGCATTTT.

The J gene is TRBJ2-7, the V gene TRBV30; a possible D gene is TRBD2 (6 bases). Trimming stripped 4 bases from V and 0 bases from J, with 13 bases between. The CDR3 length is 14 residues. CDR1 is GTSNPN, CDR2 SVGIG, per germline (reference sequence). CDR3 amino acids: CAWMRDDNSYEQYF. CDR3 bases: TGTGCCTGGATGCGGGACGACAACTCCTACGAGCAGTACTTC.

The chain combines TRBV6-5 with TRBJ1-5, with D possibly matching TRBD1 (6 bases). Germline values: CDR1 MNHEY, CDR2 SVGAGI. CDR3 length equals 15 residues. The V gene lost 5 bases and the J gene lost 5 bases, with 16 bases spanning the gap. CDR3 protein: CASSTGRGTDQPQHF. The CDR3 nucleotides are TGTGCCAGCAGTACAGGAAGGGGGACCGATCAGCCCCAGCATTTT.

This clone was observed a handful of times. The chain links TRBV29-1 to TRBJ2-7; 9 bases agree with TRBD1. Germline V gives CDR1 SQVTM, CDR2 ANQGSEA. The V and J ends lost 4 bases and 2 bases, in that order; junction bases with no gene match: 12. The CDR3 covers 16 residues. The CDR3 region has the DNA TGCAGCGTTGGTGGGGAGGGACAGGGCCCCCCCTACGAGCAGTACTTC. This codes for CSVGGEGQGPPYEQYF.

This clone was counted once. This sequence joins TRBV7-6 and TRBJ2-3; 10 nucleotides agree with TRBD1. Germline V gives CDR1 SGHVS, CDR2 FNYEAQ. Unmatched junction bases numbered 11, after V lost 5 bases and J lost 3 bases. CDR3 length: 17 amino acids. The CDR3 DNA sequence: TGTGCCAGCAGCCCCGGACCGGGACAGGGGTTGACAGATACGCAGTATTTT. Protein sequence: CASSPGPGQGLTDTQYF.

The chain combines TRBV11-2 with TRBJ2-2; D perhaps matches TRBD2 (6 bases). V was shortened by 3 bases and J by 9 bases, with 11 bases between the two germline ends. The CDR3 is 13 amino acids. Germline V gene sequence: CDR1 SGHAT, CDR2 FQNNGV. CDR3 in amino acids: CASSFGGAWELFF. CDR3 nucleotides: TGTGCCAGCAGCTTCGGGGGAGCCTGGGAGCTGTTTTTT.

The count of this clone is one. The chain is built from TRBV7-9 and TRBJ2-1, with no clear D. Germline CDR1 and CDR2: SEHNR and FQNEAQ (reference sequence). The ends were cut back, 10 bases at V and 5 bases at J, with 15 bases in the middle. This CDR3 has 13 residues. As DNA, the CDR3 is TGTGCCACCGCTGCCCCGTGGGACAATGAGCAGTTCTTC. This encodes CATAAPWDNEQFF. The complete variable domain, with remaining parts taken from reference TRBV7-9 and TRBJ2-1, reads DTGVSQNPRHKITKRGQNVTFRCDPISEHNRLYWYRQTLGQGPEFLTYFQNEAQLEKSRLLSDRFSAERPKGSFSTLEIQRTEQGDSAMYLCATAAPWDNEQFFGPGTRLTVL.

V is TRBV29-1 and J is TRBJ1-1; 9 bases line up with TRBD1. The CDR3 is 15 residues long. Germline V gene sequence: CDR1 SQVTM, CDR2 ANQGSEA. V lost 5 bases and J lost 5; bases outside the gene matches: 12. The CDR3 coding sequence is TGCAGCGTTACAGGGGGCGACCTTACGGGAACTGAAGCTTTCTTT. Translated, it gives CSVTGGDLTGTEAFF.

This chain's CDR3 is CASSYSWAGGDYEQYF. CDR3 DNA: TGTGCCAGCAGTTACTCGTGGGCAGGGGGGGACTACGAGCAGTACTTC. The rearrangement uses TRBV6-6 and TRBJ2-7; D could derive from TRBD1 or TRBD2 (7 bases each). The CDR3 loop spans 16 amino acids. Germline-derived CDR1 and CDR2 are MNHNY and SVGAGI (reference sequence). Trimming stripped 0 bases from V and 3 bases from J, with 15 bases between.

Here the CDR3 DNA reads TGTGCCAGCAGCTTTACGACAGGGTTCTATGGCTACACCTTC. Amino acid sequence: CASSFTTGFYGYTF. The chain recombines TRBV7-9 with TRBJ1-2; 7 bases agree with TRBD1. Germline assignment: CDR1 SEHNR and CDR2 FQNEAQ (reference sequence). This CDR3 comprises 14 residues. Trimming took 3 bases from V and 4 from J; bases not matched to a gene: 5. The entire variable domain, with the rest obtained from reference TRBV7-9 and TRBJ1-2, is as follows: DTGVSQNPRHKITKRGQNVTFRCDPISEHNRLYWYRQTLGQGPEFLTYFQNEAQLEKSRLLSDRFSAERPKGSFSTLEIQRTEQGDSAMYLCASSFTTGFYGYTFGSGTRLTVV.

V and J are TRBV7-8 and TRBJ1-2, with 9 bases that match TRBD1. CDR1 and CDR2 from the germline V gene are SGHVS and FQNEAQ. Trimming took 4 bases from V and 3 from J; bases not matched to a gene: 3. The CDR3 loop spans 14 amino acids. CDR3 in amino acids: CASSSGQGDYGYTF. DNA for the CDR3: TGTGCCAGCAGCTCGGGACAGGGTGACTATGGCTACACCTTC.

The V call is TRBV5-6, the J call TRBJ2-7, with 8 bases identical to TRBD1. V gave up 5 bases and J gave up 3 bases; unmatched junction bases: 7. The germline CDR1 and CDR2 sequences are SGHDT and YYEEEE. The CDR3 extends over 14 amino acids. CDR3 DNA sequence: TGTGCCAGCAGGGCCGGGACAGGCCACTACGAGCAGTACTTC. This sequence encodes CASRAGTGHYEQYF. The variable domain in full, with the rest retrieved from reference TRBV5-6 and TRBJ2-7, is DAGVTQSPTHLIKTRGQQVTLRCSPKSGHDTVSWYQQALGQGPQFIFQYYEEEERQRGNFPDRFSGHQFPNYSSELNVNALLLGDSALYLCASRAGTGHYEQYFGPGTRLTVT.

This clone is a singleton in its sample. The chain is built from TRBV14 and TRBJ2-2, with D unclear. This CDR3 comprises 14 residues. The germline gives CDR1 SGHDN, CDR2 FVKESK. Trimming pared 3 bases from V and 1 base from J, leaving 6 bases between. CDR3 DNA sequence: TGTGCCAGCAGCCAGTGGGTGAACACCGGGGAGCTGTTTTTT. This gives the protein CASSQWVNTGELFF.

The gene calls are TRBV7-9 and TRBJ2-3; TRBD2 agrees at 12 bases. With 5 bases clipped from V and 2 bases from J, the junction kept 8 bases outside the gene matches. The CDR3 consists of 17 residues. Germline CDR1 reads SEHNR; CDR2 reads FQNEAQ (reference sequence). The CDR3 spells CASSGTLAGGPTDTQYF. In DNA, the CDR3 is TGTGCCAGCAGCGGCACCCTAGCGGGGGGGCCCACAGATACGCAGTATTTT. Drawing the rest from reference TRBV7-9 and TRBJ2-3, the complete variable domain is DTGVSQNPRHKITKRGQNVTFRCDPISEHNRLYWYRQTLGQGPEFLTYFQNEAQLEKSRLLSDRFSAERPKGSFSTLEIQRTEQGDSAMYLCASSGTLAGGPTDTQYFGPGTRLTVL.

Remarks on this clone: Other DNA variants within this sample encode the same CDR3. The chain couples TRBV7-9 to TRBJ2-7; D is ambiguous. V was pared by 1 base and J by 2 bases, with 6 bases between. Germline V CDR1 and CDR2: SEHNR, FQNEAQ (reference sequence). The CDR3 extends over 13 amino acids. The CDR3 is CASSLVGPYEQYF. The CDR3 DNA is TGTGCCAGCAGCTTAGTGGGTCCCTACGAGCAGTACTTC.